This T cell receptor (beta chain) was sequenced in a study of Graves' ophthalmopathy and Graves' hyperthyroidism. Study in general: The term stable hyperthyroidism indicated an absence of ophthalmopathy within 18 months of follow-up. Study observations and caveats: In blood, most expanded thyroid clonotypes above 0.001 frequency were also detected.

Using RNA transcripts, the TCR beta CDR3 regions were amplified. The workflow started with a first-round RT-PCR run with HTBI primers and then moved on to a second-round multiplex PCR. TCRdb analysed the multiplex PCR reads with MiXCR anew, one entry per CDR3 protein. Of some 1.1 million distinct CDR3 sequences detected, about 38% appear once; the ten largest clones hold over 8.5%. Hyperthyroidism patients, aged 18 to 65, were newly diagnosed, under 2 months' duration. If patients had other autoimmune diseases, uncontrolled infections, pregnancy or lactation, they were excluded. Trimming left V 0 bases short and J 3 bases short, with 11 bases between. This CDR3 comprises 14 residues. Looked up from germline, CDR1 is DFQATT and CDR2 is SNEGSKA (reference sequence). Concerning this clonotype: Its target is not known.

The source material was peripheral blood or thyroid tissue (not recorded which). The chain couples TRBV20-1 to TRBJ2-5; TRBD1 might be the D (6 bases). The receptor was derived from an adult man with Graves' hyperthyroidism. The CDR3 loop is CSARDMGAEETQYF. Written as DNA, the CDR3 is TGCAGTGCTAGAGATATGGGGGCAGAAGAGACCCAGTACTTC.